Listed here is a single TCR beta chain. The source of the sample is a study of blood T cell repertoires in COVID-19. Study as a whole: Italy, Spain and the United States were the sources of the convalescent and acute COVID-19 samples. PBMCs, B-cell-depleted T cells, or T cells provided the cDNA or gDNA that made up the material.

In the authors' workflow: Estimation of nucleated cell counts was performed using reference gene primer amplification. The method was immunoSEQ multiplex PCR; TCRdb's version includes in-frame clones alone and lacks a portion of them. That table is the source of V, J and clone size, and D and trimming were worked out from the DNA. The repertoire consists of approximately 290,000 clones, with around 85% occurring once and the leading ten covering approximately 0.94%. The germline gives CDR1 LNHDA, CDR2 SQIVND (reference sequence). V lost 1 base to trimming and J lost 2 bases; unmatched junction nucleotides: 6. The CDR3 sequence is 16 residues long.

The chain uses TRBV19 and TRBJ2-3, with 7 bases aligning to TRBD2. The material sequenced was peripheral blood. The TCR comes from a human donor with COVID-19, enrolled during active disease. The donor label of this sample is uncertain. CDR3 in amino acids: CASSIVWDYNTDTQYF. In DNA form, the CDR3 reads TGTGCCAGTAGTATAGTGTGGGACTATAACACAGATACGCAGTATTTT.